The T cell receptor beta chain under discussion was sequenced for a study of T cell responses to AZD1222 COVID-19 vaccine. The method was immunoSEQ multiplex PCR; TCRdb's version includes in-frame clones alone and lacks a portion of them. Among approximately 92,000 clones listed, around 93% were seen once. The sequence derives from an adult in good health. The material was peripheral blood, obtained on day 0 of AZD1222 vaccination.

CDR3 sequence: CASSSGLAGTPLDTQYF. The DNA for the CDR3 is TGTGCCAGCAGCTCTGGGCTAGCGGGAACCCCCCTAGATACGCAGTATTTT. The chain employs TRBV7-2 and TRBJ2-3, with 9 bases aligning to TRBD2. Trimming took 4 bases from V and 5 from J; bases not matched to a gene: 13. From germline, CDR1 is SGHTA and CDR2 FQGNSA. The CDR3 is 17 amino acids.